This entry features one T cell receptor beta chain sequence. CDR3 length: 16 amino acids. Trimming took 7 bases from V and 0 from J; bases not matched to a gene: 8. Germline CDR1 reads LNHDA; CDR2 reads SQIVND (reference sequence). Produced via immunoSEQ multiplex PCR; TCRdb's table is partial and in-frame only. The sample includes tens of thousands of clones, roughly 78% of them seen just once. This specimen comes from a study of blood T cell repertoires in COVID-19. Study-wide background: Material from acute and convalescent COVID-19 was sourced from the United States, Italy and Spain. T cells, B-cell-depleted T cells, or PBMCs supplied cDNA or gDNA.

The TCR comes from an elderly woman with acute or convalescent COVID-19. This chain links TRBV19 with TRBJ2-2, with 7 nucleotides matching TRBD1. Material: peripheral blood. The CDR3 spells CASNPGTVTNTGELFF. In nucleotides, the CDR3 is TGTGCCAGTAACCCAGGGACAGTCACGAACACCGGGGAGCTGTTTTTT.